The present T cell receptor beta chain was sequenced within a study of blood T cell repertoires in COVID-19 (dated by TCRdb to between 2020 and 2021). For the wider study: Samples from collaborators originated in the United States, Italy and Spain and spanned both the acute and convalescent phases of COVID-19. A de-identified subject ID, COVID-19 status, age in years and sex were almost always included in the sample metadata. The prospective study material was composed of cDNA or gDNA derived from T cells, B-cell-depleted T cells, or PBMCs. Samples were obtained from the ongoing ImmuneRACE study (first 160 participants) and from over 1,000 subjects provided by 6 global collaborators. Deeply sampled blood TCRbeta repertoires from subjects exposed to, actively infected with, or recovered from COVID-19 were included in the dataset. The repertoires were released in a freely available public database intended as a resource for research on the immune response to SARS-CoV-2. HLA class I and class II types, where available, came from metadata supplied by the sample provider rather than from assay-based typing. General conclusions and limits of the study: The quantity of clinical and demographic metadata differed by source and by participant and was supplied without curation.

Participants in the prospective study were enrolled through a virtual design, were aged about 18 to 90 years, and lived in some 24 United States geographic areas. Cohort assignment in the prospective study relied on participant-reported clinical history from a screening survey and a study questionnaire. Each participant in the prospective study had whole blood, serum and a nasopharyngeal or oropharyngeal swab collected by mobile phlebotomists. Participants in the prospective study had the option to provide additional blood draws and questionnaires over a roughly two-month period. Blood samples from the prospective study were shipped frozen or at room temperature prior to DNA extraction. A distance of 12 bases separates the germline ends of V and J, which lose 0 bases and 0 bases respectively. Counted from cysteine to phenylalanine, this CDR3 has 16 amino acids. Just the 48-base CDR3 DNA is kept, in frame starting at base 1. The germline V gene specifies SGHRS as CDR1 and YFSETQ as CDR2.

On this clone itself: Its antigen target is currently unknown. No much larger clonotype is one base removed from it; base qualities were not supplied.

TCRbeta CDR3 regions were amplified from genomic DNA by means of the immunoSEQ Assay, a bias-controlled multiplex PCR. The paper's processing steps were these. Nucleated cell counts per sample were estimated from amplification of reference gene primers within the assay. Sequence reads were collapsed and filtered to measure the absolute abundance of every unique TCRbeta CDR3 rearrangement. For each sample, productive Simpson clonality was calculated as the square root of Simpson's diversity index over productive rearrangements. This immuneACCESS table, as held by TCRdb, lists in-frame sequences with V and J called but not all clones. Of the missing ones, under half trace to an unresolved V gene in checked studies; the others have no known cause. The V and J calls and clone size come from that table; D and trimming were worked out from the DNA. Recorded for this sample are approximately 160,000 clones; 65% to 85% of them occurred a single time. Around 3.6% of the sample lies in the top ten.

The sequence was collected from a woman aged 45-65 years in a cohort exposed to, infected with or recovered from COVID-19 (not recorded which). The chain uses TRBV5-1 and TRBJ1-1, with TRBD1 as a weak D call on 5 bases. The specimen sequenced was PBMCs or T cells enriched from blood (not recorded which). The CDR3 in this case is CASSLVLGGMNTEAFF. In nucleotides, the sequence is TGCGCCAGCAGCTTGGTTCTCGGGGGTATGAACACTGAAGCTTTCTTT.